This T cell receptor beta chain is drawn from a study of response to subunit inactivated influenza vaccine. Overall study findings and caveats: T cells newly recruited by each seasonal influenza vaccination are few, the authors suggested.

In regard to this clonotype: Its target is unknown.

TCRdb reprocessed the RT-PCR reads with MiXCR, giving one entry per CDR3 protein. The profile shows 800,000 to 1,000,000 distinct CDR3 sequences, 21% of them singletons. The V gene end was trimmed by 4 bases and the J gene end by 2 bases; junction bases not matched to a gene: 12. The CDR3 spans 18 residues. From germline, CDR1 is LGHNA and CDR2 YSLEER. The sequence was obtained from a man aged 50 or older who received an inactivated influenza vaccine. J is TRBJ1-1 and V is TRBV4-3; 11 bases align to TRBD1. Sequenced material: PBMCs from blood, taken more than 4 days after vaccination. The CDR3 sequence is CASSPRIGQGATNTEAFF. CDR3 DNA sequence: TGCGCCAGCAGCCCGCGTATAGGACAGGGGGCTACAAACACTGAAGCTTTCTTT.